The next 17 T cell receptor beta chains were all read from a single sample in a study of blood T cell repertoires in COVID-19. Profiled with immunoSEQ multiplex PCR; TCRdb holds only in-frame clones, not every one. The repertoire includes a few hundred thousand clones, roughly 87% of them detected once, and 3.9% sits in the top ten. Sample: peripheral blood. Source of these receptors: a woman aged 55 to 70 with COVID-19, enrolled during active disease.

Only one count was recorded for this clone. CDR3 sequence (DNA): TGTGCCAGCTCACCAGGACTAGCGGGGATGGATGAGCAGTTCTTC. It translates to CASSPGLAGMDEQFF. The chain employs TRBV18 and TRBJ2-1, with 12 bases fitting TRBD2. Per the germline V gene, CDR1 is KGHSH and CDR2 is LQKENI. The CDR3 length is 15 residues. Trimming took 2 bases from V and 8 from J; bases not matched to a gene: 4.

This chain uses TRBV4-1 with TRBJ1-1; TRBD1 matches 8 bases. Germline V gene data show CDR1 as MGHRA and CDR2 as YSYEKL. This CDR3 spans 16 amino acids. Trimming at V came to 4 bases and at J to 3 bases, leaving 10 bases not matched to a gene. CDR3 bases: TGCGCCAGCAGCCGCCTTCCAGGACAGGGAGACACTGAAGCTTTCTTT. Amino acids: CASSRLPGQGDTEAFF.

The chain uses TRBV7-9 and TRBJ1-4; the match to TRBD1 covers 7 bases. The germline V gene encodes CDR1 SEHNR and CDR2 FQNEAQ (reference sequence). The CDR3 is 17 amino acids. V gave up 5 bases and J gave up 6 bases; unmatched junction bases: 15. This chain's CDR3 is CASSPTLLTGNYEKLFF. The CDR3 DNA reads as TGTGCCAGCAGCCCTACTCTATTGACAGGGAATTATGAAAAACTGTTTTTT.

The rearrangement uses TRBV28 and TRBJ2-1; 10 bases align to TRBD1. Germline-derived CDR1 and CDR2 are MDHEN and SYDVKM. V shed 1 base and J 5 bases; nucleotides not matched to a gene: 2. The CDR3 has 15 residues. The CDR3 sequence is CASSLFGTGDNEQFF. CDR3 sequence (DNA): TGTGCCAGCAGTTTATTCGGGACAGGGGACAATGAGCAGTTCTTC.

V and J are TRBV7-3 and TRBJ2-5; 7 positions agree with TRBD2. With 5 bases clipped from V and 1 base from J, the junction kept 7 bases outside the gene matches. There are 15 residues in the CDR3. Per germline, CDR1 SGHTA and CDR2 FQGTGA. This CDR3 is CASSRTGTTQETQYF. CDR3 DNA: TGTGCCAGCAGCCGGACGGGGACTACCCAAGAGACCCAGTACTTC.

This chain connects TRBV7-9 to TRBJ1-4; weak D call: TRBD1 (5 bases). The CDR3 spans 16 residues. The germline gives CDR1 SEHNR, CDR2 FQNEAQ (reference sequence). The V end lost 2 bases, the J end lost 0 bases, and 10 bases lay between the germline ends. The CDR3 loop is CASSLSAQATNEKLFF. For the CDR3, the DNA is TGTGCCAGCAGCTTAAGTGCACAGGCAACTAATGAAAAACTGTTTTTT.

The genes are TRBV7-9 and TRBJ1-2, with D perhaps TRBD1 (6 bases). The CDR3 consists of 15 residues. From germline, CDR1 is SEHNR and CDR2 FQNEAQ (reference sequence). The V and J ends lost 1 base and 5 bases respectively, with 14 bases between them. CDR3 DNA sequence: TGTGCCAGCAGCTTAGGGCGGAACAGGGCTTATGGCTACACCTTC. It encodes CASSLGRNRAYGYTF.

The chain combines TRBV7-3 with TRBJ2-5; TRBD2 agrees at 7 bases. J lost 5 bases, V lost 1 base, and 13 bases had no gene match. This CDR3 has 17 residues. Germline assignment: CDR1 SGHTA and CDR2 FQGTGA. CDR3 sequence reads: CASSLMGTGGGPETQYF. In DNA form, the CDR3 reads TGTGCCAGCAGCTTAATGGGGACTGGCGGGGGTCCCGAGACCCAGTACTTC.

This clone is a singleton in its sample. The V call is TRBV12-3 or TRBV12-4, the J call TRBJ1-1; tentatively, D is TRBD1 (6 bases). This CDR3 has 11 residues. The V gene lost 7 bases and the J gene lost 8 bases, with 11 bases spanning the gap. Here the CDR3 reads CASTRGSEAFF. The CDR3, as DNA: TGTGCCAGCACCAGGGGATCGGAAGCTTTCTTT.

This chain joins TRBV15 and TRBJ1-4; D call uncertain. Trimming left V 4 bases short and J 7 bases short, with 10 bases between. CDR1 and CDR2 (germline): LNHNV, YYDKDF (reference sequence). This CDR3 comprises 13 residues. The CDR3 is CATSTYEAEKLFF. CDR3 coding DNA: TGTGCCACCAGCACCTATGAGGCTGAAAAACTGTTTTTT.

The chain links TRBV7-7 to TRBJ2-5; 7 bases map to TRBD2. There are 17 residues in the CDR3. CDR1 and CDR2 from the germline V gene are SSHAT and FNYEAQ (reference sequence). V shed 1 base and J 4 bases; nucleotides not matched to a gene: 12. CDR3 sequence reads: CASSLEGRVAGRETQYF. The CDR3 region has the DNA TGTGCCAGCAGCTTAGAGGGGAGGGTAGCGGGCCGAGAGACCCAGTACTTC. The full variable domain, rest sourced from reference TRBV7-7 and TRBJ2-5, is GAGVSQSPRYKVTKRGQDVTLRCDPISSHATLYWYQQALGQGPEFLTYFNYEAQPDKSGLPSDRFSAERPEGSISTLTIQRTEQRDSAMYRCASSLEGRVAGRETQYFGPGTRLLVL.

The J gene is TRBJ2-5, the V gene TRBV5-1, with 8 nucleotides matching TRBD2. V lost 2 bases and J lost 5; bases outside the gene matches: 8. This CDR3 has 15 residues. Germline CDR1 is SGHRS and CDR2 is YFSETQ. CDR3 coding DNA: TGCGCCAGCAGCTTACGGTCTAGCGGGCGCGAGACCCAGTACTTC. Its protein product is CASSLRSSGRETQYF.

This sequence joins TRBV5-1 and TRBJ1-4, with D possibly matching TRBD1 (6 bases). Germline V gene data show CDR1 as SGHRS and CDR2 as YFSETQ. Trimming removed 4 bases from V and 10 bases from J, with 11 bases in between. The CDR3 has 12 residues. The chain's CDR3 is CASSEQGGKLFF. In nucleotides, the CDR3 is TGCGCCAGCAGCGAACAGGGCGGAAAACTGTTTTTT.

This clone is a singleton in its sample. The chain uses TRBV5-1 and TRBJ1-2; a weak D match, TRBD1 (5 bases). Germline values: CDR1 SGHRS, CDR2 YFSETQ. This CDR3 comprises 13 residues. V was trimmed by 6 bases and J by 3 bases, leaving 12 bases between them. This CDR3 reads CASNKGQDYGYTF. The CDR3 nucleotides read TGCGCCAGCAATAAGGGGCAGGACTATGGCTACACCTTC.

The V gene is TRBV5-4, the J gene TRBJ2-1; 12 nucleotides align to TRBD2. CDR1 is SGHNT, CDR2 YYREEE, per germline (reference sequence). The CDR3 is made up of 16 amino acids. Trimming cost V 3 bases and J 4 bases; bases outside gene matches: 5. CDR3 in DNA: TGTGCCAGCAGCTCCTCACTAGCGGGGGGATACAATGAGCAGTTCTTC. It translates to CASSSSLAGGYNEQFF.

Details on this clone: This sample includes further DNA sequences coding for the same CDR3. The CDR3 is CASSLVPGSSYEQYF. The CDR3 DNA reads TGCGCCAGCAGCTTGGTGCCGGGGAGCTCCTACGAGCAGTACTTC. The chain employs TRBV5-1 and TRBJ2-7; TRBD2 might be the D (5 bases). Between the trimmed V and J ends, which lost 0 bases and 0 bases, there was a span of 10 bases. In germline, CDR1 is SGHRS, CDR2 YFSETQ. The CDR3 is 15 amino acids.

The chain uses TRBV28 and TRBJ2-3; D gene uncertain. Germline lookup yields CDR1 MDHEN and CDR2 SYDVKM. The length of the CDR3 is 11 residues. V was cut by 4 bases and J by 7 bases, with 6 bases left in between. CDR3 region: CASSYSNTQYF. CDR3 DNA sequence: TGTGCCAGCAGTTACAGTAATACGCAGTATTTT. Based on the CDR3 plus reference TRBV28 and TRBJ2-3, the full variable domain is DVKVTQSSRYLVKRTGEKVFLECVQDMDHENMFWYRQDPGLGLRLIYFSYDVKMKEKGDIPEGYSVSREKKERFSLILESASTNQTSMYLCASSYSNTQYFGPGTRLTVL.